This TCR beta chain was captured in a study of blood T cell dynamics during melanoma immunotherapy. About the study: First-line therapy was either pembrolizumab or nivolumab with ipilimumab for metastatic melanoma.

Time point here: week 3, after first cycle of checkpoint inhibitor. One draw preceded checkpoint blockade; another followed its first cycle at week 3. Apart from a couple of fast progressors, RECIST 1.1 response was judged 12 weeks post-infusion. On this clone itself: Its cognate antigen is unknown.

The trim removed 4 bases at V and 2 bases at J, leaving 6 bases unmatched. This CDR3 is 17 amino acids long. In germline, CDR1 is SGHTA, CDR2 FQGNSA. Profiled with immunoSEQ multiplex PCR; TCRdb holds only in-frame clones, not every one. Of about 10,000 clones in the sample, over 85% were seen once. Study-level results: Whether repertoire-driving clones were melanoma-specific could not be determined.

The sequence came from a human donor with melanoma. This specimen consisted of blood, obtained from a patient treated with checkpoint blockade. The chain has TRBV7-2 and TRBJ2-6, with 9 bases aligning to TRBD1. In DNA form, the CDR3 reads TGTGCCAGCAGCTATGGGACAGGGAAACCTGGGGCCAACGTCCTGACTTTC. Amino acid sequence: CASSYGTGKPGANVLTF.